The 27 T cell receptor beta chains presented below share a single source sample, sequenced in a study of blood T cell repertoires in COVID-19 (dated by TCRdb to the early 2020s). The library was prepared using the immunoSEQ multiplex PCR assay. Entries here come from immuneACCESS through TCRdb and include only in-frame sequences with V and J called. Some clones fail to appear in such tables; in the studies checked, an unresolved V gene covers under half of the shortfall, and the cause of the remainder is unknown. This sample is represented by 20,000 to 30,000 clones; 85% to 95% of them were singletons. The leading ten clones occupy under 8% of the sample. The sample consisted of peripheral blood. These receptors were collected from a human donor in a cohort sampled during active COVID-19.

V usage is TRBV18 and J usage is TRBJ2-4; no definite D call. There are 13 residues in the CDR3. CDR1 and CDR2 (germline): KGHSH, LQKENI. Deletions cut 3 bases from V and 5 bases from J, with 8 bases between. The CDR3: CASSPSQENIQYF. The CDR3 nucleotides are TGTGCCAGCTCACCCAGCCAGGAAAACATTCAGTACTTC.

This clone was observed a single time. The chain joins TRBV2 to TRBJ2-5, with a possible D match to TRBD2 (6 bases). Trimming pared 11 bases from V and 2 bases from J, leaving 15 bases between. From germline, CDR1 is SNHLY and CDR2 FYNNEI. This CDR3 has 13 amino acids. CDR3 bases: TGTGCCTCTAGCGCCCGACAGCAAGAGACCCAGTACTTC. Amino acids: CASSARQQETQYF.

This chain uses TRBV30 with TRBJ1-5, with D unresolved. This CDR3 has 15 amino acids. From germline, CDR1 is GTSNPN and CDR2 SVGIG (reference sequence). Trimming removed 0 bases at V and 7 bases at J, with 16 bases between. The CDR3, as DNA: TGTGCCTGGAGTGTAGGAGGGAAAGGCAGCCAGCCCCAGCATTTT. Amino acid sequence: CAWSVGGKGSQPQHF.

The rearrangement links TRBV24-1 to TRBJ1-2; perhaps TRBD1 as D (6 bases). Germline CDR1 and CDR2: KGHDR and SFDVKD. The CDR3 is 14 amino acids. Between the trimmed V and J ends, which lost 3 bases and 7 bases, there was a span of 14 bases. The CDR3, as DNA: TGTGCCACCAGTGATGCACAGGGTGGTGGTGGCTACACCTTC. Protein product: CATSDAQGGGGYTF.

The chain recombines TRBV9 with TRBJ2-1; 9 nucleotides agree with TRBD1. The CDR3 spans 16 residues. With V trimmed by 0 bases and J by 2 bases, 3 bases remained unmatched. The germline gives CDR1 SGDLS, CDR2 YYNGEE. CDR3 nucleotide sequence: TGTGCCAGCAGCGTAGGGGGGACAGGGCCCTACAATGAGCAGTTCTTC. It yields the protein CASSVGGTGPYNEQFF.

This chain joins TRBV10-3 and TRBJ2-1, with 10 bases that match TRBD2. J was trimmed by 6 bases and V by 6 bases; bases with no gene match: 8. The CDR3 sequence is 15 residues long. Germline V gene sequence: CDR1 ENHRY, CDR2 SYGVKD. CDR3 loop: CAIRQLSGGANEQFF. The DNA for the CDR3 is TGTGCCATCAGACAACTAAGCGGGGGGGCCAATGAGCAGTTCTTC.

V and J are TRBV24-1 and TRBJ1-5; 9 bases match TRBD1. Per the germline V gene, CDR1 is KGHDR and CDR2 is SFDVKD. The CDR3 is made up of 19 amino acids. V shed 3 bases and J 0 bases; nucleotides not matched to a gene: 11. The CDR3 protein is CATSDGTGSWRYSNQPQHF. In DNA form, the CDR3 reads TGTGCCACCAGTGATGGGACAGGGAGTTGGAGATATAGCAATCAGCCCCAGCATTTT.

The rearrangement joins TRBV2 to TRBJ1-1; 9 bases are shared with TRBD1. The V and J ends lost 5 bases and 3 bases, in that order; junction bases with no gene match: 4. CDR3 length equals 14 residues. The germline gives CDR1 SNHLY, CDR2 FYNNEI. CDR3 nucleotides: TGTGCCAGCAGTCGACAGGGGGGGCACACTGAAGCTTTCTTT. Amino acid sequence: CASSRQGGHTEAFF.

This rearrangement joins TRBV2 to TRBJ2-2; 10 bases are shared with TRBD1. Germline CDR1 and CDR2: SNHLY and FYNNEI. The CDR3 covers 17 residues. V lost 4 bases to trimming and J lost 4 bases; unmatched junction nucleotides: 9. The CDR3 nucleotides are TGTGCCAGCAGTGTAGGGGGGACAGGGGCCGCCACCGGGGAGCTGTTTTTT. Protein product: CASSVGGTGAATGELFF.

The genes are TRBV19 and TRBJ1-6; 8 bases align to TRBD1. CDR1 is LNHDA, CDR2 SQIVND, per germline (reference sequence). V lost 7 bases to trimming and J lost 6 bases; unmatched junction nucleotides: 5. The CDR3 covers 14 residues. CDR3 sequence (DNA): TGTGCCAGTACCCTTGGACAGGGTAATTCACCCCTCCACTTT. As protein: CASTLGQGNSPLHF.

This rearrangement joins TRBV29-1 to TRBJ1-4; 7 positions match TRBD1. CDR3 length equals 14 residues. The junction had 8 bases not matched to a gene; V was cut back by 6 bases and J by 4 bases. The germline V gene encodes CDR1 SQVTM and CDR2 ANQGSEA. CDR3 in DNA: TGCAGCGTAGAGACCGGGACAGATAATGAAAAACTGTTTTTT. Amino acid sequence: CSVETGTDNEKLFF.

V usage is TRBV4-3 and J usage is TRBJ1-6; possibly TRBD1 for D (6 bases). Trimming cost V 4 bases and J 8 bases, with 15 bases left between them. The CDR3 length is 15 residues. CDR1 is LGHNA, CDR2 YSLEER, per germline. As DNA, the CDR3 is TGCGCCAGCAGCCCAACAGGGTATGGAGATTCACCCCTCCACTTT. Its translation is CASSPTGYGDSPLHF.

This chain joins TRBV25-1 and TRBJ1-1, with D possibly being TRBD1 (5 bases). Germline CDR1 is MGHDK and CDR2 is SYGVNS. V was trimmed by 4 bases and J by 1 base, leaving 13 bases between them. The CDR3 contains 15 residues. CDR3 nucleotides: TGTGCCAGCAGTGTCCTCAGGGCCCAGAACACTGAAGCTTTCTTT. This codes for CASSVLRAQNTEAFF.

The rearrangement links TRBV10-2 to TRBJ1-2; D might be TRBD1 (5 bases). V was pared by 2 bases and J by 4 bases, with 11 bases between. Germline CDR1 is WSHSY and CDR2 is SAAADI. This CDR3 contains 14 residues. The DNA for the CDR3 is TGCGCCAGCAGTGAGAACACCCAGGGCTATGGCTACACCTTC. Translation: CASSENTQGYGYTF.

The chain employs TRBV4-1 and TRBJ1-3; D gene ambiguous. This CDR3 region has 12 residues. Germline assignment: CDR1 MGHRA and CDR2 YSYEKL. Trimming shortened V by 4 bases and J by 11 bases, and 12 bases separated the two germline ends. The CDR3 nucleotides are TGCGCCAGCAGCCGACCCTCCGAGGCCATATATTTT. Translated: CASSRPSEAIYF.

The chain employs TRBV6-5 and TRBJ2-7; D is perhaps TRBD1 (6 bases). The CDR3 sequence is 14 residues long. The germline V gene encodes CDR1 MNHEY and CDR2 SVGAGI. Trimming shortened V by 7 bases and J by 3 bases, and 16 bases separated the two germline ends. The CDR3: CASIQDRNLYEQYF. Written as DNA, the CDR3 is TGTGCCAGCATCCAAGACAGGAACCTCTACGAGCAGTACTTC.

This clone was detected only a few times. V usage is TRBV10-3 and J usage is TRBJ2-7, with TRBD1 matching over 8 bases. The junction had 6 bases not matched to a gene; V was cut back by 6 bases and J by 2 bases. Germline V gene lookup returns CDR1 ENHRY and CDR2 SYGVKD. The CDR3 runs to 14 residues. The CDR3 DNA is TGTGCCATCAGAGGACAGGGAATAGCCTACGAGCAGTACTTC. Protein: CAIRGQGIAYEQYF.

In DNA, the CDR3 is TGTGCCAGCAGTGAAGCGAACAGGGTAAACTATGGCTACACCTTC. This translates into CASSEANRVNYGYTF. The chain links TRBV2 to TRBJ1-2, with a weak D call TRBD1 (6 bases). CDR3 length equals 15 residues. Germline values: CDR1 SNHLY, CDR2 FYNNEI. V lost 0 bases, J lost 2 bases, and 10 bases lay in between.

The chain recombines TRBV14 with TRBJ2-1; unclear D gene. V was trimmed by 5 bases and J by 0 bases, leaving 5 bases between them. This CDR3 spans 13 amino acids. Germline values: CDR1 SGHDN, CDR2 FVKESK. The CDR3, as DNA: TGTGCCAGCAGCAGCTTCTCCTACAATGAGCAGTTCTTC. Residues: CASSSFSYNEQFF.

The rearrangement uses TRBV24-1 and TRBJ2-1; the match to TRBD2 covers 12 bases. The J segment lost 8 bases and the V segment lost 7 bases, leaving 8 bases of the junction unmatched. There are 15 residues in the CDR3. From germline, CDR1 is KGHDR and CDR2 SFDVKD. The CDR3 DNA follows: TGTGCCACCAGCCCTTTGACTAGCGGGAGCCATGAGCAGTTCTTC. The encoded protein is CATSPLTSGSHEQFF.

The V and J genes are TRBV19 and TRBJ1-1, with 9 bases lining up with TRBD1. V lost 9 bases and J lost 6; bases outside the gene matches: 11. The CDR3 is 14 amino acids. CDR1 is LNHDA, CDR2 SQIVND, per germline (reference sequence). The CDR3 region is CASATDRGTAEAFF. DNA for the CDR3: TGTGCCAGCGCTACGGACAGGGGTACCGCTGAAGCTTTCTTT.

This clone was counted a few times. This chain connects TRBV6-6 to TRBJ1-5; D is possibly TRBD1 (5 bases). Looked up from germline, CDR1 is MNHNY and CDR2 is SVGAGI (reference sequence). V was cut by 6 bases and J by 2 bases, with 17 bases left in between. The CDR3 loop spans 16 amino acids. The CDR3 protein is CASSPGVVGGNQPQHF. As DNA, the CDR3 is TGTGCCAGCAGCCCCGGTGTAGTAGGGGGCAATCAGCCCCAGCATTTT.

The V gene is TRBV19, the J gene TRBJ1-2; D is undetermined. V was trimmed by 1 base and J by 5 bases, leaving 8 bases between them. This CDR3 region has 13 residues. The germline V gene encodes CDR1 LNHDA and CDR2 SQIVND (reference sequence). The CDR3 is CASSIGEIYGYTF. CDR3 coding DNA: TGTGCCAGTAGTATAGGGGAGATATATGGCTACACCTTC.

The rearrangement joins TRBV27 to TRBJ1-5; TRBD1 aligns across 9 bases. This CDR3 comprises 15 residues. Germline V lookup: CDR1 MNHEY, CDR2 SMNVEV (reference sequence). The V and J ends lost 4 bases and 5 bases, in that order; junction bases with no gene match: 6. The CDR3 protein is CASSWGQGRDQPQHF. CDR3 in DNA: TGTGCCAGCAGTTGGGGACAGGGTAGGGATCAGCCCCAGCATTTT.

This rearrangement joins TRBV29-1 to TRBJ2-7, with D possibly TRBD1 on 5 matching bases. Trimming shortened V by 4 bases and J by 1 base, and 8 bases separated the two germline ends. This CDR3 comprises 12 residues. The germline V gene has CDR1 SQVTM and CDR2 ANQGSEA. Written as DNA, the CDR3 is TGCAGCGTTGCGCAGGGTTCCTACGAGCAGTACTTC. Protein product: CSVAQGSYEQYF.

J is TRBJ1-2 and V is TRBV28; 7 nucleotides line up with TRBD1. V lost 2 bases and J lost 7; bases outside the gene matches: 7. The CDR3 extends over 14 amino acids. Germline V gives CDR1 MDHEN, CDR2 SYDVKM. This CDR3 reads CASSLTAGQVGYTF. The CDR3 nucleotides are TGTGCCAGCAGTTTAACCGCCGGACAGGTTGGCTACACCTTC.

The genes are TRBV6-6 and TRBJ1-2; 9 positions match TRBD1. CDR1 is MNHNY, CDR2 SVGAGI, per germline (reference sequence). This CDR3 is built from 15 residues. V shed 5 bases and J 6 bases; nucleotides not matched to a gene: 10. The CDR3 sequence is CASSQQGASLDGYTF. CDR3 in DNA: TGTGCCAGCAGTCAACAGGGGGCCTCTCTCGATGGCTACACCTTC.